This TCR beta chain emerged from a study of cytomegalovirus exposure and HLA in healthy donors. Vbeta (60) and Jbeta (13) primers were used in the PCR. Libraries were prepared by immunoSEQ multiplex PCR; TCRdb keeps only in-frame clonotypes and omits some of them. This table has under 250,000 clones, roughly 80% appearing once. Germline loops: CDR1 SGHKS, CDR2 YYEKEE (reference sequence). Trimming at V came to 0 bases and at J to 5 bases, leaving 2 bases not matched to a gene. This CDR3 comprises 15 residues. The receptor was isolated from a male donor in good health and CMV-seronegative. Sequencing was performed on PBMCs. The V and J genes are TRBV5-5 and TRBJ2-2; 9 nucleotides line up with TRBD2. Here the CDR3 DNA reads TGTGCCAGCAGCTTGGTAGCGGGAGAAACCGGGGAGCTGTTTTTT. Translating gives CASSLVAGETGELFF.